Detailed here is one T cell receptor (beta chain). In the original processing: Estimation of nucleated cell counts relied on the amplification of reference gene primers. The protocol was immunoSEQ multiplex PCR, while the TCRdb copy is restricted to in-frame clones and leaves out a portion. The V and J calls and the clone size are those of that table, but D and trimming were determined from the DNA. The table includes roughly 60,000 clones, 88% detected once. The source of the sample is a study of blood T cell repertoires in COVID-19. Whole-study context: The samples span acute and convalescent COVID-19 from the United States, Italy and Spain. In each case, the material was cDNA or gDNA derived from T cells, B-cell-depleted T cells, or PBMCs.

V was shortened by 4 bases and J by 7 bases, with 19 bases between the two germline ends. Per germline, CDR1 SGDLS and CDR2 YYNGEE. This CDR3 region has 15 residues. This sequence was found in a man aged 50 or older with active COVID-19. The chain links TRBV9 to TRBJ2-3, with D perhaps matching TRBD2 (6 bases). The sample taken for sequencing was peripheral blood. In nucleotides, the CDR3 is TGTGCCAGCAGCACTACTACAACCGGGGGAAATACGCAGTATTTT. Translated: CASSTTTTGGNTQYF.